A selection of T cell receptor beta chains follows, all from one sample in a study of shared clonotypes between healthy human individuals. Libraries were prepared by immunoSEQ multiplex PCR; TCRdb keeps only in-frame clonotypes and omits some of them. The top ten hold 0.3% of the sample, which has about 580,000 clones, nearly 98% seen once. Source material: naive CD8+ T cells sorted from blood. The receptors were sampled from a man younger than 45 in good health. The CDR3 runs from the conserved cysteine through the conserved F or W. Fields, in order: clone size, V gene, J gene, D gene, CDR3 protein, CDR3 DNA. The D gene is left open where the match is weak. Clone size is given for some rows only: seen once, a few or many times, or a class if the clone is expanded.

-	TRBV9	TRBJ2-5	-	CASSAGTTILETQYF	TGTGCCAGCAGCGCCGGGACGACGATATTGGAGACCCAGTACTTC
-	TRBV1	TRBJ2-6	-	CTSRSRANVLTF	TGCACCAGCAGATCTCGGGCCAACGTCCTGACTTTC
once	TRBV29-1	TRBJ1-1	-	CSVDPENTEAFF	TGCAGCGTTGACCCAGAGAACACTGAAGCTTTCTTT
-	TRBV4-3	TRBJ2-7	-	CASSPADGYEQYF	TGCGCCAGCAGCCCCGCCGACGGATACGAGCAGTACTTC
-	TRBV5-1	TRBJ1-2	-	CASRNGIDGYTF	TGCGCCAGCAGAAATGGGATCGATGGCTACACCTTC
-	TRBV12-2	TRBJ2-1	-	CASRFAGITYNEQFF	TGTGCAAGTCGCTTCGCAGGGATTACCTACAATGAGCAGTTCTTC
-	TRBV29-1	TRBJ2-7	-	CSARDNAYEQYF	TGCAGCGCCAGGGACAACGCCTACGAGCAGTACTTC
-	TRBV9	TRBJ2-2	-	CASSVDVGTGELFF	TGTGCCAGCAGCGTAGACGTGGGCACCGGGGAGCTGTTTTTT
-	TRBV14	TRBJ1-2	-	CASSQDGGGYTF	TGTGCCAGCAGCCAAGATGGGGGGGGCTACACCTTC
-	TRBV28	TRBJ1-5	-	CASSSLNSGPDNQPQHF	TGTGCCAGCAGTTCCCTAAACTCAGGGCCTGACAATCAGCCCCAGCATTTT
-	TRBV29-1	TRBJ2-7	-	CSVEMNPYEQYF	TGCAGCGTTGAAATGAACCCCTACGAGCAGTACTTC
-	TRBV27	TRBJ2-5	TRBD2	CASSLWAGARETQYF	TGTGCCAGCAGTTTATGGGCGGGAGCCCGAGAGACCCAGTACTTC
-	TRBV29-1	TRBJ2-3	-	CSVEDLGGADTQYF	TGCAGCGTTGAAGATCTAGGTGGGGCAGATACGCAGTATTTT
-	TRBV9	TRBJ2-7	-	CASSVGGSSYEQYF	TGTGCCAGCAGCGTAGGAGGGAGCTCCTACGAGCAGTACTTC
-	TRBV7-9	TRBJ2-5	-	CASSLALSRETQYF	TGTGCCAGCAGCTTAGCTCTCAGCAGGGAGACCCAGTACTTC
-	TRBV25-1	TRBJ1-1	-	CASSPSGMNTEAFF	TGTGCCAGCAGTCCCTCGGGGATGAACACTGAAGCTTTCTTT
-	TRBV7-9	TRBJ2-7	-	CASSSQDRDNRYEQYF	TGTGCCAGCAGCTCACAAGACCGGGACAACCGCTACGAGCAGTACTTC
-	TRBV2	TRBJ2-2	TRBD2	CASSDASGWSGELFF	TGTGCCAGCAGTGACGCTAGCGGGTGGTCCGGGGAGCTGTTTTTT
-	TRBV5-1	TRBJ2-7	TRBD2	CASSQLAGVPYEQYF	TGCGCCAGCAGCCAACTAGCGGGAGTCCCCTACGAGCAGTACTTC
-	TRBV25-1	TRBJ2-3	-	CASSEYRASTDTQYF	TGTGCCAGCAGTGAGTACAGGGCGAGCACAGATACGCAGTATTTT
-	TRBV29-1	TRBJ2-7	TRBD2	CSVALAGGPLEQYF	TGCAGCGTTGCTCTAGCGGGAGGACCCCTCGAGCAGTACTTC
-	TRBV7-8	TRBJ2-7	TRBD1	CASSQTGGSYEQYF	TGTGCCAGCAGCCAGACAGGGGGGTCCTACGAGCAGTACTTC
-	TRBV27	TRBJ2-3	-	CASSLGGPTDTQYF	TGTGCCAGCAGTTTGGGAGGACCCACAGATACGCAGTATTTT
once	TRBV15	TRBJ1-1	TRBD1	CATSSDRGFTEAFF	TGTGCCACCAGCAGCGACAGGGGTTTTACTGAAGCTTTCTTT
-	TRBV7-9	TRBJ1-4	-	CASSSARQSNEKLFF	TGTGCCAGCAGCTCAGCCAGACAGAGTAATGAAAAACTGTTTTTT
-	TRBV21-1	TRBJ2-1	-	CASSKDSGNEQFF	TGTGCCAGCAGCAAAGATTCGGGCAATGAGCAGTTCTTC
once	TRBV27	TRBJ1-2	-	CASSPTGYGYTF	TGTGCCAGCAGTCCCACCGGCTATGGCTACACCTTC
-	TRBV7-9	TRBJ2-1	-	CASSQPRVSYNEQFF	TGTGCCAGCAGCCAACCGAGGGTCTCGTACAATGAGCAGTTCTTC
-	TRBV11-3	TRBJ2-1	-	CASSTPQRNEQFF	TGTGCCAGCAGCACCCCCCAGCGGAATGAGCAGTTCTTC
-	TRBV10-2	TRBJ2-2	TRBD1	CASSDLIDRGRSGGELFF	TGCGCCAGCAGCGATCTGATAGACAGGGGGCGAAGCGGCGGGGAGCTGTTTTTT
-	TRBV7-6	TRBJ2-7	-	CASSLGSQGEQYF	TGTGCCAGCAGCTTAGGCTCACAGGGCGAGCAGTACTTC
-	TRBV2	TRBJ2-1	-	CASSDGPSSYNEQFF	TGTGCCAGCAGCGACGGGCCCAGCTCCTACAATGAGCAGTTCTTC
-	TRBV7-6	TRBJ2-1	-	CASSSGPHNEQFF	TGTGCCAGCAGCTCCGGGCCCCACAATGAGCAGTTCTTC
-	TRBV19	TRBJ2-5	-	CASRETGQETQYF	TGTGCCAGTAGAGAGACGGGCCAAGAGACCCAGTACTTC
once	TRBV5-1	TRBJ2-1	TRBD2	CASSFEAGGDYNEQFF	TGCGCCAGCAGCTTTGAGGCGGGAGGGGACTACAATGAGCAGTTCTTC
-	TRBV5-6	TRBJ2-1	-	CASSLADNEQFF	TGTGCCAGCAGCTTGGCAGACAATGAGCAGTTCTTC
-	TRBV19	TRBJ2-1	TRBD2	CASSSGTYNEQFF	TGTGCCAGCTCTAGCGGGACATACAATGAGCAGTTCTTC
-	TRBV10-3	TRBJ1-5	-	CAISLTGPNQPQHF	TGTGCCATCAGTTTAACAGGTCCAAATCAGCCCCAGCATTTT
-	TRBV29-1	TRBJ2-7	TRBD2	CSVALAGSYEQYF	TGCAGCGTTGCACTAGCGGGTTCCTACGAGCAGTACTTC
-	TRBV4-1	TRBJ1-5	-	CASSQGRDQPQHF	TGCGCCAGCAGCCAAGGTAGGGATCAGCCCCAGCATTTT
-	TRBV7-9	TRBJ2-7	TRBD1	CASSPQQGASIYEQYF	TGTGCCAGCAGCCCCCAACAGGGGGCCTCTATCTACGAGCAGTACTTC
-	TRBV28	TRBJ1-3	-	CASSPVAAVSGNTIYF	TGTGCCAGCAGTCCCGTGGCGGCCGTCTCTGGAAACACCATATATTTT
-	TRBV21-1	TRBJ2-1	-	CASSSPSGDHNEQFF	TGTGCCAGCAGCTCCCCTAGCGGAGATCACAATGAGCAGTTCTTC
-	TRBV12-5	TRBJ2-1	-	CASGPDYNEQFF	TGTGCTAGTGGCCCCGACTACAATGAGCAGTTCTTC
-	TRBV7-9	TRBJ2-5	-	CASSPASGYQETQYF	TGTGCCAGCAGCCCCGCGTCCGGGTACCAAGAGACCCAGTACTTC
once	TRBV5-1	TRBJ2-7	-	CASSPGREQYF	TGCGCCAGCAGCCCAGGGAGGGAGCAGTACTTC
-	TRBV29-1	TRBJ1-4	-	CSADHGGGSRPGEKLFF	TGCAGCGCCGACCATGGGGGAGGATCCCGGCCCGGTGAAAAACTGTTTTTT
once	TRBV9	TRBJ1-2	-	CASSPRPYGQPTNYGYTF	TGTGCCAGCAGCCCTCGCCCATACGGACAGCCCACTAACTATGGCTACACCTTC
-	TRBV27	TRBJ2-7	-	CASSFRMPHSEQYF	TGTGCCAGCAGTTTTCGGATGCCCCACTCCGAGCAGTACTTC
-	TRBV14	TRBJ2-3	TRBD2	CASSQASGSSTDTQYF	TGTGCCAGCAGCCAAGCTAGCGGGAGTAGCACAGATACGCAGTATTTT
-	TRBV4-2	TRBJ2-7	-	CASSQGHREIPYEQYF	TGTGCCAGCAGCCAAGGTCACAGGGAGATCCCCTACGAGCAGTACTTC
-	TRBV6-6	TRBJ2-2	-	CASSPQGGVGELFF	TGTGCCAGCAGTCCCCAAGGGGGAGTCGGGGAGCTGTTTTTT
-	TRBV28	TRBJ2-7	-	CASSLMGNSYEQYF	TGTGCCAGCAGTTTAATGGGGAACTCCTACGAGCAGTACTTC